The text below deals with one T cell receptor (beta chain). The repertoire was sequenced with immunoSEQ multiplex PCR; TCRdb's copy has only in-frame clones and lacks some. The sample contains under 200,000 clones, over 60% of which appear only once. The sample belongs to a study of blood T cell repertoires in COVID-19. For the study at large: In each case, the material was cDNA or gDNA derived from T cells, B-cell-depleted T cells, or PBMCs.

CDR3 length equals 13 residues. Per the germline V gene, CDR1 is GTSNPN and CDR2 is SVGIG (reference sequence). Unmatched junction bases numbered 6, after V lost 5 bases and J lost 3 bases. Specimen: peripheral blood. The J gene is TRBJ2-7, the V gene TRBV30; 8 positions agree with TRBD2. The TCR was taken from a man between 60 and 75 years old with acute or convalescent COVID-19. CDR3 amino acids: CAWAAGGGYEQYF. The CDR3 region has the DNA TGTGCCTGGGCCGCGGGAGGTGGCTACGAGCAGTACTTC.